One and the same sample provided the 13 T cell receptor beta chains below, sequenced in a study of cytotoxic CD8 clonotypes in ibrutinib-treated CLL. Libraries were prepared by immunoSEQ multiplex PCR; TCRdb keeps only in-frame clonotypes and omits some of them. The repertoire holds roughly 250,000 clones, roughly 70% seen once, with 15% in the top ten. The input for sequencing was PBMCs, taken after 24 months of ibrutinib treatment. Receptors were obtained from a human donor with chronic lymphocytic leukemia.

V gene TRBV5-4 combines with J gene TRBJ2-2; no clear D gene. Looked up from germline, CDR1 is SGHNT and CDR2 is YYREEE (reference sequence). V was cut by 4 bases and J by 7 bases, with 8 bases left in between. This CDR3 comprises 12 residues. This chain's CDR3 is CASSPIGGELFF. The CDR3 bases are TGTGCCAGCAGCCCCATTGGCGGGGAGCTGTTTTTT.

This sequence joins TRBV21-1 and TRBJ2-1; the D call in the table, TRBD2, was not verified against the DNA. TRBV21-1 is classified as a pseudogene. The CDR3 has 16 residues. CDR3 in amino acids: CASSKPGLAGRNEQFF. DNA of the CDR3: TGTGCCAGCAGCAAGCCGGGACTAGCGGGCAGGAATGAGCAGTTCTTC.

The chain employs TRBV28 and TRBJ2-7; 12 nucleotides match TRBD2. There are 15 residues in the CDR3. CDR1 and CDR2 (germline): MDHEN, SYDVKM. The V and J ends lost 6 bases and 2 bases, in that order; junction bases with no gene match: 5. The CDR3 DNA is TGTGCCAGCAGCAGGGGACTAGCGGGTGCCTACGAGCAGTACTTC. It encodes CASSRGLAGAYEQYF. The full variable domain, in which reference TRBV28 and TRBJ2-7 provide the parts outside the CDR3, is DVKVTQSSRYLVKRTGEKVFLECVQDMDHENMFWYRQDPGLGLRLIYFSYDVKMKEKGDIPEGYSVSREKKERFSLILESASTNQTSMYLCASSRGLAGAYEQYFGPGTRLTVT.

V is TRBV27 and J is TRBJ2-2; TRBD2 aligns across 7 bases. This CDR3 is 17 amino acids long. Germline assignment: CDR1 MNHEY and CDR2 SMNVEV (reference sequence). Trimming took 5 bases from V and 7 from J; bases not matched to a gene: 16. The CDR3 DNA is TGTGCCAGCAGTGGGATTAGCGGGCCACGAAGGAACGGGGAGCTGTTTTTT. It encodes CASSGISGPRRNGELFF.

The rearrangement uses TRBV7-8 and TRBJ2-1; a weak D match, TRBD2 (6 bases). V lost 11 bases and J lost 1, with 18 bases in between. CDR3 size: 15 residues. Per germline, CDR1 SGHVS and CDR2 FQNEAQ. CDR3: CAVLKWEESYNEQFF. In DNA form, the CDR3 reads TGTGCCGTTCTAAAGTGGGAGGAGTCCTACAATGAGCAGTTCTTC.

At least ten counts were recorded for this clone. The chain couples TRBV5-1 to TRBJ1-2; possibly TRBD1 for D (5 bases). The CDR3 is 14 amino acids. V was cut by 5 bases and J by 4 bases, with 15 bases left in between. Germline V gene lookup returns CDR1 SGHRS and CDR2 YFSETQ. The CDR3 is CASRPTDRSYGYTF. The CDR3 DNA reads TGCGCCAGCAGACCTACTGACAGAAGCTATGGCTACACCTTC.

The rearrangement links TRBV6-5 to TRBJ2-1; tentative D call: TRBD1 (5 bases). From germline, CDR1 is MNHEY and CDR2 SVGAGI. The CDR3 sequence is 13 residues long. The V and J ends lost 4 bases and 9 bases respectively, with 13 bases between them. The CDR3 loop reads CASSFLQVGEQFF. CDR3 sequence (DNA): TGTGCCAGCAGTTTTTTACAGGTTGGTGAGCAGTTCTTC.

The chain is built from TRBV28 and TRBJ2-1, with 9 bases identical to TRBD1. CDR3 size: 17 residues. J lost 4 bases, V lost 3 bases, and 10 bases had no gene match. Germline CDR1 is MDHEN and CDR2 is SYDVKM. The CDR3 DNA reads TGTGCCAGCAGTTTCAGATCAGGACAGGGGTTGTACAATGAGCAGTTCTTC. This sequence encodes CASSFRSGQGLYNEQFF.

The chain links TRBV14 to TRBJ2-7, with D possibly TRBD2 on 6 matching bases. The V gene's germline CDR1 is SGHDN and CDR2 FVKESK. The CDR3 sequence is 17 residues long. Trimming pared 4 bases from V and 6 bases from J, leaving 25 bases between. Here the CDR3 reads CASSPGAVGLGGREQYF. The CDR3 coding sequence is TGTGCCAGCAGCCCCGGTGCGGTAGGGCTAGGAGGGCGCGAGCAGTACTTC.

This rearrangement joins TRBV27 to TRBJ2-1, with TRBD2 matching 11 bases. CDR3 length equals 16 residues. Per germline, CDR1 MNHEY and CDR2 SMNVEV (reference sequence). Unmatched junction bases numbered 2, after V lost 2 bases and J lost 2 bases. CDR3 sequence (DNA): TGTGCCAGCAGTTTAGGGACTAGCGGCACCTACAATGAGCAGTTCTTC. Residues: CASSLGTSGTYNEQFF.

V is TRBV5-4 and J is TRBJ2-2; 7 bases are shared with TRBD1. This CDR3 is built from 15 residues. Germline CDR1 SGHNT, CDR2 YYREEE (reference sequence). The V gene end was trimmed by 3 bases and the J gene end by 2 bases; junction bases not matched to a gene: 4. The CDR3 DNA follows: TGTGCCAGCAGCTCCCGACAGGGTAACACCGGGGAGCTGTTTTTT. It encodes CASSSRQGNTGELFF.

This chain connects TRBV27 to TRBJ1-1, with D maybe TRBD1 (5 bases). Trimming cost V 4 bases and J 1 base, with 10 bases left between them. There are 14 residues in the CDR3. CDR1 and CDR2 (germline): MNHEY, SMNVEV (reference sequence). CDR3 loop: CASSSGTWNTEAFF. The CDR3 DNA follows: TGTGCCAGCAGTTCTGGGACGTGGAACACTGAAGCTTTCTTT.

The chain joins TRBV4-3 to TRBJ1-2; a weak D match, TRBD1 (6 bases). The CDR3 spans 15 residues. V lost 0 bases to trimming and J lost 4 bases, with 12 bases between them. CDR1 is LGHNA, CDR2 YSLEER, per germline. In DNA form, the CDR3 reads TGCGCCAGCAGCCAAGAAACAGGGATGGGCTATGGCTACACCTTC. Amino acid sequence: CASSQETGMGYGYTF.